This TCR beta chain is drawn from a study of blood T cell repertoires in COVID-19. Study summary: From T cells, B-cell-depleted T cells, or PBMCs came the material, which was cDNA or gDNA.

The authors' processing: Nucleated cell counts were estimated from reference gene primer amplification. The data were produced by immunoSEQ multiplex PCR, yet TCRdb's version contains in-frame clones alone and is incomplete. V and J calls and clone size come straight from that table; D and trimming were deduced from the DNA. In the table there are about 170,000 clones, around 82% of which are singletons. Seattle-derived patients entered the study during active infection and were followed longitudinally. V lost 5 bases and J lost 0, with 17 bases in between. Per germline, CDR1 SGHVS and CDR2 FNYEAQ. The CDR3 length is 17 residues.

The receptor was derived from a woman in her 40s with COVID-19, enrolled during active disease. This chain joins TRBV7-6 and TRBJ1-3; D is undetermined. Sequencing was done on a sample of peripheral blood. CDR3 amino acids: CASSKEVMPTSGNTIYF. The CDR3 nucleotides read TGTGCCAGCAGCAAAGAGGTCATGCCTACCTCTGGAAACACCATATATTTT.